These 20 T cell receptor beta chains came from one sample sequenced in a study of T cells after posttransplantation cyclophosphamide. Busulfan-fludarabine conditioning, marrow transplant, and cyclophosphamide on days +3 and +4 were administered. Measured with immunoSEQ multiplex PCR; TCRdb has only the in-frame clones, and not every one. The sample carries about 42,000 clones, about 90% recorded once. Source: PBMCs, taken roughly 59 days after allogeneic stem cell transplant with posttransplant cyclophosphamide. These receptors came from a male patient in his sixties or seventies who received an allogeneic stem cell transplant from a related donor and was CMV-positive. Some T cells may be graft donor cells.

V and J are TRBV18 and TRBJ1-3, with D hard to call. The CDR3 runs to 15 residues. Germline V gene sequence: CDR1 KGHSH, CDR2 LQKENI. Trimming cost V 1 base and J 0 bases, with 7 bases left between them. The CDR3 DNA is TGTGCCAGCTCACCACTCTCGAGCTCTGGAAACACCATATATTTT. This translates into CASSPLSSSGNTIYF.

The chain combines TRBV5-4 with TRBJ1-2, with TRBD1 matching 9 bases. Germline assignment: CDR1 SGHNT and CDR2 YYREEE (reference sequence). The CDR3 is made up of 15 amino acids. V shed 4 bases, J shed 8 bases, and the junction held 12 bases outside the gene matches. DNA for the CDR3: TGTGCCAGCAGCCCAATCGCAACAGGGGGCGAAGGCTACACCTTC. Translated: CASSPIATGGEGYTF. The whole variable domain, filled in from reference TRBV5-4 and TRBJ1-2, reads ETGVTQSPTHLIKTRGQQVTLRCSSQSGHNTVSWYQQALGQGPQFIFQYYREEENGRGNFPPRFSGLQFPNYSSELNVNALELDDSALYLCASSPIATGGEGYTFGSGTRLTVV.

This rearrangement joins TRBV7-2 to TRBJ2-5, with TRBD2 matching 8 bases. With 3 bases clipped from V and 5 bases from J, the junction kept 8 bases outside the gene matches. The CDR3 has 15 residues. Per the germline V gene, CDR1 is SGHTA and CDR2 is FQGNSA. CDR3 DNA sequence: TGTGCCAGCAGCTTTTCGCGGGGGGCTCGGGAGACCCAGTACTTC. Amino acids: CASSFSRGARETQYF.

This clone has just a few counts. V gene TRBV11-2 combines with J gene TRBJ2-2; D not resolved. CDR1 SGHAT and CDR2 FQNNGV come from the germline V gene. This CDR3 has 16 amino acids. V was cut by 1 base and J by 1 base, with 10 bases left in between. The CDR3 nucleotides read TGTGCCAGCAGCTTAGCCCAGGTCCGGAACACCGGGGAGCTGTTTTTT. It is translated as CASSLAQVRNTGELFF.

The chain links TRBV25-1 to TRBJ1-4; TRBD1 agrees at 9 bases. This CDR3 is built from 15 residues. V shed 3 bases and J 5 bases; nucleotides not matched to a gene: 4. Germline CDR1 reads MGHDK; CDR2 reads SYGVNS. The CDR3 region is CASSDSGTGNEKLFF. The CDR3 nucleotides read TGTGCCAGCAGTGATTCCGGGACAGGGAATGAAAAACTGTTTTTT.

This chain connects TRBV7-2 to TRBJ2-7, with no clear D. This CDR3 has 13 residues. The germline V and J ends were trimmed by 5 bases and 3 bases, with 11 bases remaining between them. Germline V gene lookup returns CDR1 SGHTA and CDR2 FQGNSA. The CDR3 protein is CASSARLDYEQYF. CDR3 nucleotide sequence: TGTGCCAGCAGCGCCCGACTGGACTACGAGCAGTACTTC.

The genes are TRBV7-8 and TRBJ2-2; D is undetermined. Trimming removed 7 bases at V and 2 bases at J, with 17 bases between. This CDR3 is 16 amino acids long. Germline V gene lookup returns CDR1 SGHVS and CDR2 FQNEAQ. The CDR3: CASNPSRGSNTGELFF. CDR3 nucleotides: TGTGCCAGCAACCCCTCCCGCGGATCAAACACCGGGGAGCTGTTTTTT.

J is TRBJ2-7 and V is TRBV6-1; D might be TRBD1 (5 bases). This CDR3 region has 15 residues. With 8 bases removed from V and 0 bases from J, the gap between germline ends came to 17 bases. The V gene's germline CDR1 is MNHNS and CDR2 SASEGT. The CDR3 protein is CASSVGHLSSYEQYV. CDR3 nucleotide sequence: TGTGCCAGCTCAGTTGGACACTTGAGCTCCTACGAGCAGTACGTC.

This clone was observed once. This chain uses TRBV4-1 with TRBJ2-7; 9 nucleotides match TRBD1. The CDR3 spans 16 residues. Germline V gives CDR1 MGHRA, CDR2 YSYEKL. The V and J ends lost 6 bases and 4 bases, in that order; junction bases with no gene match: 13. CDR3 nucleotide sequence: TGCGCCAGCAGAAGTGTGGGACAGGGACAGGAGTACGAGCAGTACTTC. It yields the protein CASRSVGQGQEYEQYF.

This clone was detected only a few times. The genes are TRBV9 and TRBJ1-1, with D possibly matching TRBD1 (5 bases). The CDR3 runs to 14 residues. CDR1 and CDR2 from the germline V gene are SGDLS and YYNGEE. The V end lost 3 bases, the J end lost 1 base, and 10 bases lay between the germline ends. DNA of the CDR3: TGTGCCAGCAGCGCGAGGGACTGGAACACTGAAGCTTTCTTT. Translation: CASSARDWNTEAFF.

This chain uses TRBV7-2 with TRBJ2-3; 7 nucleotides line up with TRBD1. The CDR3 covers 15 residues. Germline CDR1 and CDR2: SGHTA and FQGNSA. With V trimmed by 1 base and J by 1 base, 2 bases remained unmatched. CDR3: CASSLVDRGTDTQYF. The CDR3, as DNA: TGTGCCAGCAGCTTAGTCGACAGGGGCACAGATACGCAGTATTTT.

The J gene is TRBJ1-2, the V gene TRBV27; D is uncertain. V gave up 0 bases and J gave up 4 bases, with 15 bases separating them. The CDR3 runs 16 residues. Germline V CDR1 and CDR2: MNHEY, SMNVEV (reference sequence). Written as DNA, the CDR3 is TGTGCCAGCAGTTTATCGATCGAGGGCCAAACCTATGGCTACACCTTC. It yields the protein CASSLSIEGQTYGYTF.

This chain connects TRBV18 to TRBJ1-2, with TRBD1 as a possible D gene (6 bases). This CDR3 is 14 amino acids long. Germline CDR1 and CDR2: KGHSH and LQKENI. V gave up 2 bases and J gave up 4 bases, with 11 bases separating them. For the CDR3, the DNA is TGTGCCAGCTCACCAGCAACAGGGCGCTATGGCTACACCTTC. Translated, it gives CASSPATGRYGYTF.

The chain employs TRBV19 and TRBJ2-5; a weak D match, TRBD1 (5 bases). CDR1 and CDR2 from the germline V gene are LNHDA and SQIVND (reference sequence). The V end was cut by 6 bases, the J end by 2 bases, with 10 bases between. The CDR3 has 13 residues. The CDR3 spells CASRYRPQETQYF. The CDR3 bases are TGTGCCAGTAGATACAGGCCACAAGAGACCCAGTACTTC. Complete variable domain (other parts from reference TRBV19 and TRBJ2-5): DGGITQSPKYLFRKEGQNVTLSCEQNLNHDAMYWYRQDPGQGLRLIYYSQIVNDFQKGDIAEGYSVSREKKESFPLTVTSAQKNPTAFYLCASRYRPQETQYFGPGTRLLVL.

This sequence joins TRBV5-1 and TRBJ2-3, with TRBD1 matching over 7 bases. Germline loops: CDR1 SGHRS, CDR2 YFSETQ. V was clipped by 3 bases and J by 4 bases; unmatched bases: 8. This CDR3 is built from 15 residues. CDR3 residues: CASSSRQGRADTQYF. CDR3 in DNA: TGCGCCAGCAGCTCCCGACAGGGTAGGGCAGATACGCAGTATTTT. The full variable domain, its missing parts supplied by reference TRBV5-1 and TRBJ2-3, is KAGVTQTPRYLIKTRGQQVTLSCSPISGHRSVSWYQQTPGQGLQFLFEYFSETQRNKGNFPGRFSGRQFSNSRSEMNVSTLELGDSALYLCASSSRQGRADTQYFGPGTRLTVL.

This sequence joins TRBV2 and TRBJ2-7; D might be TRBD2 (7 bases). V was trimmed by 5 bases and J by 5 bases, leaving 13 bases between them. Looked up from germline, CDR1 is SNHLY and CDR2 is FYNNEI. The CDR3 length is 13 residues. The CDR3 is CASSRERDNEQYV. CDR3 bases: TGTGCCAGCAGTAGGGAGCGGGACAACGAGCAGTACGTC.

The chain recombines TRBV11-2 with TRBJ2-5, with TRBD1 identical over 11 bases. J gave up 5 bases and V 1 base, and 9 bases lay outside the gene matches. CDR1 and CDR2 (germline): SGHAT, FQNNGV. The CDR3 is 17 residues long. For the CDR3, the DNA is TGTGCCAGCAGCTTAGGGGGACAGGGGGGGAGTTATGAGACCCAGTACTTC. Translating gives CASSLGGQGGSYETQYF.

The chain couples TRBV5-6 to TRBJ1-2; 9 nucleotides align to TRBD1. V lost 2 bases to trimming and J lost 7 bases; unmatched junction nucleotides: 15. There are 17 residues in the CDR3. Germline values: CDR1 SGHDT, CDR2 YYEEEE. CDR3 in amino acids: CASSLYPPRQGEGGYTF. The CDR3 DNA reads as TGTGCCAGCAGCTTATACCCCCCGCGACAGGGGGAAGGTGGCTACACCTTC.

The rearrangement joins TRBV30 to TRBJ2-5; 9 bases align to TRBD1. V trimming: 1 base; J trimming: 4 bases; junction bases outside the gene matches: 7. CDR1 GTSNPN and CDR2 SVGIG come from the germline V gene (reference sequence). The CDR3 extends over 15 amino acids. As DNA, the CDR3 is TGTGCCTGGAGTGGGGGACAGGGTAAAGTAGAGACCCAGTACTTC. Encoded protein: CAWSGGQGKVETQYF.

The chain couples TRBV10-3 to TRBJ1-1; D not resolved. Trimming cost V 6 bases and J 7 bases, with 12 bases left between them. The length of the CDR3 is 12 residues. Germline V gene data show CDR1 as ENHRY and CDR2 as SYGVKD. The CDR3 DNA reads TGTGCCATCAGGGAGGGCAGTGGTGAAGCTTTCTTT. It specifies CAIREGSGEAFF.